This T cell receptor beta chain is drawn from a study of T cell responses to AZD1222 COVID-19 vaccine. Sequencing was performed with immunoSEQ multiplex PCR; in TCRdb, only in-frame clones are kept and a portion is missing. Of approximately 60,000 clones listed, around 85% are singletons. This CDR3 is built from 16 residues. Germline trimming cut 4 bases from V and 5 bases from J; bases unmatched to any gene: 7. Germline loops: CDR1 SGHRS, CDR2 YFSETQ. This TCR was sampled from an adult in good health. The sample was peripheral blood, taken on day 0 of MenACWY control vaccination. The chain links TRBV5-1 to TRBJ2-2, with 11 bases fitting TRBD2. The CDR3 spells CASSPLAGGPTGELFF. The CDR3 bases are TGCGCCAGCAGCCCCTTAGCGGGAGGGCCGACCGGGGAGCTGTTTTTT.